The T cell receptor (beta chain) described here comes from a study of shared clonotypes between healthy human individuals. Study-level background: The study used three CD4 naive, three CD4 memory, two CD8 naive and one CD8 memory plate per donor. Points from the study as a whole: The study generally estimated greater richness for naive than memory subsets.

As for this clone: The target antigen is unknown.

Deep was the level used in running the assay. In the authors' methods: With immunoSEQ giving junction-only sequences and no quality scores, filtering differed. Some clones are missing from TCRdb's copy, which holds only in-frame ones; the method was immunoSEQ multiplex PCR. The V and J calls and clone size come from that table; D and trimming were worked out from the DNA. The sample includes 2 million to 2.5 million clones, just under 95% of them seen just once. V lost 4 bases and J 2 bases, leaving 11 bases between the germline ends. Germline CDR1 is MNHNS and CDR2 is SASEGT. This CDR3 contains 14 residues.

The specimen was naive CD4+ T cells from PBMCs. The subset: CD45RA+ positively selected. This TCR derives from a man aged 18 to 29 in good health. Some clones in this sample may be carry-over from other donors' samples. The V call is TRBV6-1, the J call TRBJ2-5, with D hard to call. The CDR3 nucleotides are TGTGCCAGCAGTGCCAAGTTCTGGCAAGAGACCCAGTACTTC. As protein: CASSAKFWQETQYF.